Below are 6 T cell receptor beta chains sequenced from a single sample in a study of T cell clonotyping in hematopoietic cell transplantation. Only in-frame clones appear in the TCRdb table, and some are missing; sequencing was by immunoSEQ multiplex PCR. The sample contains 13,000 or so clones, roughly 92% of which appear only once. The sequences come from PBMCs, collected 100 days after allogeneic stem cell transplant. Source of these receptors: a female patient aged 50-60 years who had an allogeneic stem cell transplant from an unrelated donor, so the T cells may come from the graft donor. Some clones in this sample may be carry-over from other donors' samples.

This chain connects TRBV29-1 to TRBJ2-6; a possible D gene is TRBD2 (5 bases). CDR1 is SQVTM and CDR2 is ANQGSEA in the germline V gene. Trimming pared 3 bases from V and 3 bases from J, leaving 15 bases between. The length of the CDR3 is 16 residues. DNA of the CDR3: TGCAGCGTTGACAGTGGACTCGGGGATGGGGCCAACGTCCTGACTTTC. Its protein product is CSVDSGLGDGANVLTF.

This chain's CDR3 is CASSLRLVAFF. DNA for the CDR3: TGTGCCAGCAGTTTACGCCTAGTGGCTTTCTTT. The V and J genes are TRBV28 and TRBJ1-1; unclear D gene. The ends were cut back, 2 bases at V and 11 bases at J, with 9 bases in the middle. The length of the CDR3 is 11 residues. Germline CDR1 and CDR2: MDHEN and SYDVKM.

The chain employs TRBV19 and TRBJ2-7; 8 nucleotides match TRBD1. The junction had 6 bases not matched to a gene; V was cut back by 6 bases and J by 2 bases. This CDR3 comprises 14 residues. From germline, CDR1 is LNHDA and CDR2 SQIVND (reference sequence). CDR3 residues: CASRITGGAYEQYF. CDR3 DNA: TGTGCCAGTAGGATCACAGGGGGTGCCTACGAGCAGTACTTC.

The V and J genes are TRBV5-6 and TRBJ1-1; TRBD1 matches at 8 bases. The V gene's germline CDR1 is SGHDT and CDR2 YYEEEE. This CDR3 is built from 14 residues. V lost 1 base, J lost 1 base, and 0 bases stayed unmatched. The CDR3 DNA reads as TGTGCCAGCAGCTTGACAGGGGGGAACACTGAAGCTTTCTTT. Encoded protein: CASSLTGGNTEAFF.

The rearrangement links TRBV11-3 to TRBJ1-1; no clear D gene. Looked up from germline, CDR1 is SGHNT and CDR2 is YENEEA. The CDR3 has 13 amino acids. The V gene lost 1 base and the J gene lost 0 bases, with 3 bases spanning the gap. CDR3 residues: CASSLAMNTEAFF. The CDR3 DNA sequence: TGTGCCAGCAGCTTAGCGATGAACACTGAAGCTTTCTTT.

J is TRBJ2-2 and V is TRBV7-2; D ambiguous. Germline-derived CDR1 and CDR2 are SGHTA and FQGNSA. Trimming cost V 3 bases and J 4 bases, with 12 bases left between them. This CDR3 region has 15 residues. DNA for the CDR3: TGTGCCAGCAGCTTCCAACAGAGGAGCACCGGGGAGCTGTTTTTT. This translates into CASSFQQRSTGELFF.